This T cell receptor (beta chain) was captured by sequencing in a study of human T cells and chemical hapten exposure. Time point defined: patch test 2, 6 weeks after DPC sensitization. Treatment here: therapeutic diphenylcyclopropenone sensitization with weekly scalp DPC. This clonotype was seen ten or more times. Original data processing: Sample TCR totals centred on a median of about 92,000, ranging about 20,000 to 750,000. TCRdb used MiXCR to reprocess the RACE reads, holding one entry per CDR3 protein. It is TCRdb's table, rather than the study itself, that gives the V and J calls and clone size. The sample consists of some 81,000 distinct CDR3 sequences, roughly 11% of them appearing once. Germline values: CDR1 SEHNR, CDR2 FQNEAQ (reference sequence). V was cut by 7 bases and J by 8 bases, with 19 bases left in between. The CDR3 has 14 amino acids.

This chain connects TRBV7-9 to TRBJ2-3; D unresolved. This material consisted of whole blood, taken in connection with sensitization to the hapten diphenylcyclopropenone (DPC). This TCR derives from a man between 18 and 35 years old with alopecia areata. Some clones in this sample may be carry-over from other donors' samples. CDR3 sequence (DNA): TGTGCCAGCATAGGCCAGGAGCTAGAGGTTACGCAGTATTTT. Protein sequence: CASIGQELEVTQYF.